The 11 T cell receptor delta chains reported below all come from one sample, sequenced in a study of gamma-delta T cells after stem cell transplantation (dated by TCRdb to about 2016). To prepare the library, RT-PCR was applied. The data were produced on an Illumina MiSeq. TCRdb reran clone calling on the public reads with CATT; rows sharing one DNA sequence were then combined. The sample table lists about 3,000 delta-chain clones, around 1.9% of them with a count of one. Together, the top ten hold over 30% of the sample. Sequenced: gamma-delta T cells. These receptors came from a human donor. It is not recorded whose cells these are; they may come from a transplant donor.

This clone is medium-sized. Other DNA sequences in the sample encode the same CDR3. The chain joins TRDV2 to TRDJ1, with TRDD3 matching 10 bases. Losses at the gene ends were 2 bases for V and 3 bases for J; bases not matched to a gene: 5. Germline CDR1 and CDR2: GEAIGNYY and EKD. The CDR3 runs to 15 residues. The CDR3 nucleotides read TGTGCCTGTGACATCCTGGGGGATAGGGCCGATAAACTCATCTTT. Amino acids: CACDILGDRADKLIF.

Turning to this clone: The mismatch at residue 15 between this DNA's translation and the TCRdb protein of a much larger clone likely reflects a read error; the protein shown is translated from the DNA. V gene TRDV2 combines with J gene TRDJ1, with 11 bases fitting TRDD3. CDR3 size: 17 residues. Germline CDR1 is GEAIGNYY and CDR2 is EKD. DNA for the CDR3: TGTGCCTGTGACTTCCTGGGGGATACTCCGTACACCGATAAACCCATCTTT. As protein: CACDFLGDTPYTDKPIF.

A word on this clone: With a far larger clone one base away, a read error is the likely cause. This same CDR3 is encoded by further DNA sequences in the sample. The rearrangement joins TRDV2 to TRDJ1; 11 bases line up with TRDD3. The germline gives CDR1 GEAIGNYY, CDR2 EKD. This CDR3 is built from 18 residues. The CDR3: CACDSVLGDKGDTDKLIF. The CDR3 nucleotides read TGTGCCTGCGACAGTGTACTGGGGGATAAGGGGGACACCGATAAACTCATCTTT.

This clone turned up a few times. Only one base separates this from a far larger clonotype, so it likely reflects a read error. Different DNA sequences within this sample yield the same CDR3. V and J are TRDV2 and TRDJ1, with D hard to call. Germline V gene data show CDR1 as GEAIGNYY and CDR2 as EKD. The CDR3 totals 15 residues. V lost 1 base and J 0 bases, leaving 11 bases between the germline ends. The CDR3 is CACDTLLGDTDKLIF. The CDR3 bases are TGTGCCTGTGACACTCTACTAGGGGACACCGATAAACTCATCTTT.

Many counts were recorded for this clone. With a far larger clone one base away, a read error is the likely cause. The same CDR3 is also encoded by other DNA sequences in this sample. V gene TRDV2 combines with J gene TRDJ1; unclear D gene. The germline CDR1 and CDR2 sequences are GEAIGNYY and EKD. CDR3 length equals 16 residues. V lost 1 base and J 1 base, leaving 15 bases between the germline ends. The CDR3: CACDTMAGGPTDKLIF. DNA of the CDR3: TGTGCCTGTGACACAATGGCTGGAGGACCCACCGATAAACTCATCTTT.

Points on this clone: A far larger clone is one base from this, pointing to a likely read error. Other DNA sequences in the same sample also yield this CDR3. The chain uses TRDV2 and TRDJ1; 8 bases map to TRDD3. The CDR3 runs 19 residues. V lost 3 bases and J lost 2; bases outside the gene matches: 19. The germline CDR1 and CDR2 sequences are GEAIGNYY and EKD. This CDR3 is CACDPLDGGFPPGTDKLIF. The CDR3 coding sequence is TGTGCCTGTGACCCCCTTGATGGGGGATTCCCCCCAGGAACCGATAAACTCATCTTT.

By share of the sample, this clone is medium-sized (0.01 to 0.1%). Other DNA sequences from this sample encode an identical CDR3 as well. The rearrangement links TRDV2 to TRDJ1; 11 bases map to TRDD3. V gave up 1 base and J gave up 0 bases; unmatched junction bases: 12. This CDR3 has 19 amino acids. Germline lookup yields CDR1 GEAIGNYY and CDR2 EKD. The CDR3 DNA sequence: TGTGCCTGTGACACGATCTTGGGGGATACGCGCATGTACACCGATAAACTCATCTTT. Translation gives CACDTILGDTRMYTDKLIF.

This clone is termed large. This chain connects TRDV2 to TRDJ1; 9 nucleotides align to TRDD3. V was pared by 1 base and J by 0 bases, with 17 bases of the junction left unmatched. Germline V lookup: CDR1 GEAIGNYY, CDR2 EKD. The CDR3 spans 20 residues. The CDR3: CACDTVVLGDPRPYTDKLIF. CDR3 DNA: TGTGCCTGTGACACGGTGGTACTGGGGGACCCTCGACCCTACACCGATAAACTCATCTTT.

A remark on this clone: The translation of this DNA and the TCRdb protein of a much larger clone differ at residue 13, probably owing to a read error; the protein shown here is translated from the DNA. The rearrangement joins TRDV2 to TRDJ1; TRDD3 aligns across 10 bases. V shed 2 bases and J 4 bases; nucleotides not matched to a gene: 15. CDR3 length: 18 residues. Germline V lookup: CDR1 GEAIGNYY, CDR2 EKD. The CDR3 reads CACDRISTGGFRIDKLIF. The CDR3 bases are TGTGCCTGTGACAGGATTTCAACTGGGGGATTTCGCATCGATAAACTCATCTTT.

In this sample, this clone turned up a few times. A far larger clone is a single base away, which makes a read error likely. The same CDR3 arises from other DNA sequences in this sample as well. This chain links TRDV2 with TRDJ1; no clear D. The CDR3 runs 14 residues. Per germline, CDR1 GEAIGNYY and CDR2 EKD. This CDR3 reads CACDTLTQTSELIF. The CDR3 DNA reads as TGTGCCTGTGACACTCTCACCCAGACGTCGGAACTTATCTTT.

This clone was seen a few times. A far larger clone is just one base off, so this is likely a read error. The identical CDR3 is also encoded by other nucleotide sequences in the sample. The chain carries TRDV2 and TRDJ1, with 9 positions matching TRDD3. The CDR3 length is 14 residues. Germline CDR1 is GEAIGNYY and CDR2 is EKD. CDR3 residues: CACDFLGDRGKPIF. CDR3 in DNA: TGTGCCTGTGACTTTCTGGGGGATCGAGGTAAACCCATCTTT.